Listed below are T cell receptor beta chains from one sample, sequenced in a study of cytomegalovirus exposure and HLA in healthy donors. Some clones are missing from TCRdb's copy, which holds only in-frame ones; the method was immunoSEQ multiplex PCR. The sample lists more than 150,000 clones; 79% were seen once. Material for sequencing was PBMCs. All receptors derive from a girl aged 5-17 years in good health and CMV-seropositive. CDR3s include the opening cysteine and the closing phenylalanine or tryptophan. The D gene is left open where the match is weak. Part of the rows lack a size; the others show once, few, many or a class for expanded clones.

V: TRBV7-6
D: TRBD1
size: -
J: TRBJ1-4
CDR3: CASSTGQGAGKLFF
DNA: TGTGCCAGCAGCACCGGACAGGGGGCAGGAAAACTGTTTTTT

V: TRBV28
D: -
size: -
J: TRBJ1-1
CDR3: CASSPIFPGGTEAFF
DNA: TGTGCCAGCAGTCCCATCTTCCCAGGAGGCACTGAAGCTTTCTTT

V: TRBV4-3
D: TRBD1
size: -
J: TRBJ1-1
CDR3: CASSGATGGTEAFF
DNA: TGCGCCAGCAGCGGGGCGACAGGGGGCACTGAAGCTTTCTTT

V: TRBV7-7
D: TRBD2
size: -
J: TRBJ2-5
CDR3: CASSGSGGPGETQYF
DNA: TGTGCCAGCAGCGGTAGCGGGGGGCCCGGAGAGACCCAGTACTTC

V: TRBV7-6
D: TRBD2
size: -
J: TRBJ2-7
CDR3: CASSAVAGGGEQYF
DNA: TGTGCCAGCAGCGCCGTGGCGGGGGGAGGAGAGCAGTACTTC

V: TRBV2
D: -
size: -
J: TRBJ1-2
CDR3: CASSEAPDRSYGYTF
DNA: TGTGCCAGCAGTGAAGCGCCGGACAGATCCTATGGCTACACCTTC

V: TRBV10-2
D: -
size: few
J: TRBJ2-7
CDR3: CASSESGAGHRTGEQYF
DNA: TGCGCCAGCAGTGAGTCGGGGGCAGGGCACAGGACGGGGGAGCAGTACTTC

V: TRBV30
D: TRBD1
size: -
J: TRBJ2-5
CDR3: CAWSLTGGRETQYF
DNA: TGTGCCTGGAGCCTCACAGGGGGGCGAGAGACCCAGTACTTC

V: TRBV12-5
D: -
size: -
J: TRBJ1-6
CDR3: CASGLTLGPSVSYNSPLHF
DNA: TGTGCTAGTGGTTTGACACTTGGGCCATCAGTATCCTATAATTCACCCCTCCACTTT

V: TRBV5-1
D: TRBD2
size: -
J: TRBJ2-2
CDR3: CASSLTSGVTGELFF
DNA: TGCGCCAGCAGCTTGACTAGCGGGGTTACCGGGGAGCTGTTTTTT

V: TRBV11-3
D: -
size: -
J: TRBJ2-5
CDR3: CASSLSAGKETQYF
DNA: TGTGCCAGCAGCTTATCCGCGGGGAAAGAGACCCAGTACTTC

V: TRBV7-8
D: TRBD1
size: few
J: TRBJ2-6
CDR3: CASSLGDRGSGANVLTF
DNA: TGTGCCAGCAGCTTGGGAGACAGGGGCTCTGGGGCCAACGTCCTGACTTTC

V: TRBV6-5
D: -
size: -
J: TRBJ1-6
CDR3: CASGGSSYNSPLHF
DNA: TGTGCCAGTGGGGGGAGCTCCTATAATTCACCCCTCCACTTT

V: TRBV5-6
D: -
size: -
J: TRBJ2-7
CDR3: CASSLGHLVEQYF
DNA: TGTGCCAGCAGCTTAGGACACCTCGTCGAGCAGTACTTC

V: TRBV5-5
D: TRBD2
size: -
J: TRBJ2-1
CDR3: CASNRLAGGFNEQFF
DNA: TGTGCCAGCAACCGACTAGCGGGGGGCTTTAATGAGCAGTTCTTC

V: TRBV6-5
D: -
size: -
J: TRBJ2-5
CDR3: CASSSGETQYF
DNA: TGTGCCAGCAGTTCGGGGGAGACCCAGTACTTC

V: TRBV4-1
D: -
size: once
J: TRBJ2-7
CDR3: CASSYGTPAEQYF
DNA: TGCGCCAGCAGCTATGGGACACCGGCCGAGCAGTACTTC

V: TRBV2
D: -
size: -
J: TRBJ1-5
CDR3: CASSARGGNQPQHF
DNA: TGTGCCAGCAGCGCCCGGGGTGGCAATCAGCCCCAGCATTTT

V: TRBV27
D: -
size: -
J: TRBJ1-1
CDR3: CASSFYDSRNTEAFF
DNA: TGTGCCAGCAGCTTTTATGACTCCAGGAACACTGAAGCTTTCTTT

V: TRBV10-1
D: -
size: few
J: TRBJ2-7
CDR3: CASSEPGYEQYF
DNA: TGCGCCAGCAGTGAGCCGGGGTACGAGCAGTACTTC

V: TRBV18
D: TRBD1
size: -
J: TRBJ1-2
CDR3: CASSPSPSQGEVYGYTF
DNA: TGTGCCAGCTCACCTTCCCCCTCGCAGGGGGAAGTCTATGGCTACACCTTC

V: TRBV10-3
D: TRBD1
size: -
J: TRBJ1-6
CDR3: CAIQQGKDNSPLHF
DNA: TGTGCCATCCAACAGGGGAAGGATAATTCACCCCTCCACTTT

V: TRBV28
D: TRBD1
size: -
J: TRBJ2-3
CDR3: CAIGQGGTDTQYF
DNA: TGTGCCATCGGACAGGGGGGCACAGATACGCAGTATTTT

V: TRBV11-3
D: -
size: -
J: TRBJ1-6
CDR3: CASSPAEGANSPLHF
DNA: TGTGCCAGCAGCCCGGCGGAGGGCGCTAATTCACCCCTCCACTTT

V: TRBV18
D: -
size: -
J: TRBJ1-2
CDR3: CASSPARGTNGYTF
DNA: TGTGCCAGCTCTCCGGCCCGGGGAACAAATGGCTACACCTTC

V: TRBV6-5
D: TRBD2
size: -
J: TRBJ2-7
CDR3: CASSYDLAGGKYEQYF
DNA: TGTGCCAGCAGTTACGATCTAGCGGGGGGGAAATACGAGCAGTACTTC

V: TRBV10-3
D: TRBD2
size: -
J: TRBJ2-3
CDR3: CAITKTSGGAMADTQYF
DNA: TGTGCCATCACCAAAACTAGCGGGGGGGCAATGGCAGATACGCAGTATTTT

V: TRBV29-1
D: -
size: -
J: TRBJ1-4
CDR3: CSVEVVGGEKLFF
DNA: TGCAGCGTTGAAGTGGTGGGAGGTGAAAAACTGTTTTTT

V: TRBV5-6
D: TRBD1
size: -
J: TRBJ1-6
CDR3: CASSPGTGGNSPLHF
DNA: TGTGCCAGCAGCCCGGGGACAGGGGGAAATTCACCCCTCCACTTT

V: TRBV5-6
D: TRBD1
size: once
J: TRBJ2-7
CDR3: CASSSREGTGIPEQYF
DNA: TGTGCCAGCAGCTCCCGCGAGGGGACAGGGATTCCCGAGCAGTACTTC

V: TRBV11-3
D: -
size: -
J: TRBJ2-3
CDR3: CASSLEVLRGSTDTQYF
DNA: TGTGCCAGCAGCTTAGAAGTTTTGAGGGGGAGCACAGATACGCAGTATTTT

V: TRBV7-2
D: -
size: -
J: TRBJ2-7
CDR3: CASSYSIWSSYEQYF
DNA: TGTGCCAGCAGCTACTCTATATGGAGCTCCTACGAGCAGTACTTC

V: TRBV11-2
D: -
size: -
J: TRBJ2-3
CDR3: CASSLVLGRNTDTQYF
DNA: TGTGCCAGCAGCTTAGTCCTTGGCAGAAACACAGATACGCAGTATTTT

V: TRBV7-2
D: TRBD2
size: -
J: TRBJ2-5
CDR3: CASSLAWGGRETQYF
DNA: TGTGCCAGCAGCTTAGCGTGGGGGGGACGGGAGACCCAGTACTTC

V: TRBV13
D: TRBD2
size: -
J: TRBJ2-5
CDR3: CASSPSLAGGQETQYF
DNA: TGTGCCAGCAGCCCCTCCCTAGCGGGGGGCCAAGAGACCCAGTACTTC

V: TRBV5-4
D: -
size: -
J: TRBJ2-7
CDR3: CASSLVQGGNEQYF
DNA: TGTGCCAGCAGCTTGGTTCAGGGTGGTAACGAGCAGTACTTC

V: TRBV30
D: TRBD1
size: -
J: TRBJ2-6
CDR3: CAWRSGSRQGAKGANVLTF
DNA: TGTGCCTGGAGGTCCGGCTCTCGCCAGGGGGCTAAAGGGGCCAACGTCCTGACTTTC

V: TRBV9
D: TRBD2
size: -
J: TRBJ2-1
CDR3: CASSVEDLAGTGEQFF
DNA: TGTGCCAGCAGCGTAGAAGATCTAGCGGGGACGGGTGAGCAGTTCTTC

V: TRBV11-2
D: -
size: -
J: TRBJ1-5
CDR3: CASSFSGPQPQHF
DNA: TGTGCCAGCAGCTTTTCGGGTCCTCAGCCCCAGCATTTT

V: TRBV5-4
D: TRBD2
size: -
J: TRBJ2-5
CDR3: CASGPGIAGGGVETQYF
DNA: TGTGCCAGCGGCCCGGGGATAGCGGGGGGAGGAGTAGAGACCCAGTACTTC

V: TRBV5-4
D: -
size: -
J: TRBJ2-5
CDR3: CASRTVGGGETQYF
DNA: TGTGCCAGCAGGACCGTCGGTGGGGGGGAGACCCAGTACTTC

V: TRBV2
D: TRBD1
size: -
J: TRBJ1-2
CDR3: CASRRDSSGGYTF
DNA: TGTGCCAGCAGACGGGACAGTTCGGGAGGCTACACCTTC

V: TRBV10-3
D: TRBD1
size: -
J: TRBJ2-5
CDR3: CAISDPTGRETQYF
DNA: TGTGCCATCAGCGATCCGACAGGGCGAGAGACCCAGTACTTC

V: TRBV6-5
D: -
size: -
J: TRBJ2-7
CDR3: CAGSYGRRGYEQYF
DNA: TGTGCCGGCAGTTACGGGCGAAGGGGATACGAGCAGTACTTC

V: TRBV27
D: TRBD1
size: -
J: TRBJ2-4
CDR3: CASSVQGAENIQYF
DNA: TGTGCCAGCAGTGTCCAGGGGGCAGAAAACATTCAGTACTTC

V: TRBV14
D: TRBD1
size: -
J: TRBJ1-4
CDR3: CASSRDRVGNEKLFF
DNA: TGTGCCAGCAGCCGAGACAGGGTCGGCAATGAAAAACTGTTTTTT

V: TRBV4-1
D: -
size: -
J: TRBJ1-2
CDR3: CASSQDPYYGYTF
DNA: TGCGCCAGCAGCCAAGACCCGTACTATGGCTACACCTTC

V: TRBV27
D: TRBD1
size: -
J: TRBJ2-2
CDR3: CASSTHGQGGPGELFF
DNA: TGTGCCAGCAGTACCCACGGACAGGGGGGACCCGGGGAGCTGTTTTTT

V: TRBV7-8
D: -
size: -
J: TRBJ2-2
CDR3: CASSYGRNTGELFF
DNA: TGTGCCAGCAGCTATGGTAGAAACACCGGGGAGCTGTTTTTT

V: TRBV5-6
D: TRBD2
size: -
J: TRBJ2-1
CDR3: CASSLDQLATNEQFF
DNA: TGTGCCAGCAGCTTGGATCAACTAGCGACGAATGAGCAGTTCTTC

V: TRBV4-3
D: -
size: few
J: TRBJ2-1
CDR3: CASSQDQGNEQFF
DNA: TGCGCCAGCAGCCAAGATCAGGGGAATGAGCAGTTCTTC

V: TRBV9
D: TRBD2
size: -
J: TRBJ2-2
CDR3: CASSVPLAGGVGTGELFF
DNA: TGTGCCAGCAGCGTCCCACTAGCGGGGGGGGTGGGCACCGGGGAGCTGTTTTTT

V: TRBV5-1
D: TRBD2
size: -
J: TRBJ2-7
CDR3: CASAPESASGAYEQYF
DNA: TGCGCCAGTGCCCCTGAAAGCGCGAGCGGGGCCTACGAGCAGTACTTC

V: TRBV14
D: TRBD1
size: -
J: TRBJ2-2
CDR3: CASSQGTGYTGELFF
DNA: TGTGCCAGCAGCCAGGGGACAGGGTACACCGGGGAGCTGTTTTTT

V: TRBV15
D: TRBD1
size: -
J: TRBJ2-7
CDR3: CATSRTGQGAPYEQYF
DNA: TGTGCCACCAGCAGAACGGGACAGGGAGCCCCCTACGAGCAGTACTTC